Presented here are 7 T cell receptor beta chains from one specimen sequenced in a study of T cells after posttransplantation cyclophosphamide. Sequencing used immunoSEQ multiplex PCR; TCRdb keeps in-frame clones, though not all of them. The record shows approximately 35,000 clones for this sample, with no singletons present. Sample: PBMCs. The source of these receptors is a girl between 5 and 17 years old in good health, CMV-negative, and a related stem cell transplant donor.

This clone was counted many times. The genes are TRBV7-6 and TRBJ2-1; D perhaps matches TRBD2 (7 bases). Trimming removed 5 bases at V and 8 bases at J, with 16 bases between. The CDR3 loop spans 14 amino acids. CDR1 is SGHVS and CDR2 is FNYEAQ in the germline V gene. CDR3 bases: TGTGCCAGCAGCCCCATGGGGGGGCGGGATGAGCAGTTCTTC. It codes for CASSPMGGRDEQFF.

This clone was seen a handful of times. The CDR3 region is CASRATSGSSARWETQYF. CDR3 nucleotides: TGTGCCAGCAGGGCGACTAGCGGGTCCTCTGCTCGCTGGGAGACCCAGTACTTC. The gene calls are TRBV11-1 and TRBJ2-5; 10 nucleotides match TRBD2. V dropped 6 bases and J dropped 5; count of bases not matched to a gene: 18. CDR1 SGHAT and CDR2 FQDESV come from the germline V gene (reference sequence). There are 18 residues in the CDR3.

V gene TRBV4-1 combines with J gene TRBJ2-1; D may be TRBD2 (6 bases). Between the trimmed V and J ends, which lost 1 base and 7 bases, there was a span of 8 bases. CDR3 length equals 13 residues. Germline-derived CDR1 and CDR2 are MGHRA and YSYEKL. DNA of the CDR3: TGCGCCAGCAGCCAAGGGGCGGGGAATGAGCAGTTCTTC. Protein: CASSQGAGNEQFF.

This clone was counted many times. The V and J genes are TRBV11-2 and TRBJ2-1; a possible D gene is TRBD1 (5 bases). The CDR3 extends over 13 amino acids. Germline CDR1 and CDR2: SGHAT and FQNNGV. Between the trimmed V and J ends, which lost 2 bases and 7 bases, there was a span of 9 bases. The CDR3 DNA sequence: TGTGCCAGCAGCTTAAGTCAGGGTAATGAGCAGTTCTTC. Translating it yields CASSLSQGNEQFF.

This clone was seen repeatedly, ten times or more. V is TRBV10-3 and J is TRBJ2-7, with 13 bases that match TRBD2. The CDR3 has 16 residues. Germline lookup yields CDR1 ENHRY and CDR2 SYGVKD. With V trimmed by 3 bases and J by 4 bases, 6 bases remained unmatched. The CDR3 region has the DNA TGTGCCATCAGTGAACTCCAGACTAGCGGGAGGTACGAGCAGTACTTC. It encodes CAISELQTSGRYEQYF.

The chain recombines TRBV6-6 with TRBJ2-1; maybe TRBD1 (6 bases). This CDR3 is 14 amino acids long. Germline V gene data show CDR1 as MNHNY and CDR2 as SVGAGI (reference sequence). Trimming left V 3 bases short and J 6 bases short, with 12 bases between. The CDR3 spells CASSYRTETNEQFF. The DNA of the CDR3 is TGTGCCAGCAGTTATCGGACAGAGACCAATGAGCAGTTCTTC.

Only a few counts were recorded for this clone. The chain combines TRBV5-1 with TRBJ2-1, with TRBD2 identical over 7 bases. CDR1 is SGHRS, CDR2 YFSETQ, per germline. This CDR3 is 16 amino acids long. Trimming removed 0 bases from V and 3 bases from J; junction bases left unmatched: 6. The DNA for the CDR3 is TGCGCCAGCAGCTTGGATCTAGCGGAGTTCTACAATGAGCAGTTCTTC. Translating it yields CASSLDLAEFYNEQFF.